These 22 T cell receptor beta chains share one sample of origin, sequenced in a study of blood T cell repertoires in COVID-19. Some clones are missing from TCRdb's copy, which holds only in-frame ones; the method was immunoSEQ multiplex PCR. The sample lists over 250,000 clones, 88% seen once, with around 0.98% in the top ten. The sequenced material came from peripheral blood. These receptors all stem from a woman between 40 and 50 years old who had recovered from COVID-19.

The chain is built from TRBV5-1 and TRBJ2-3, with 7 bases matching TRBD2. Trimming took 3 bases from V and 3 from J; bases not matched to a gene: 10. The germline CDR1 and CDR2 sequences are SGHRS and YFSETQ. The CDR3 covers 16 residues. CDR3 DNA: TGCGCCAGCAGCTACAGACTAGCCCCCAATACAGATACGCAGTATTTT. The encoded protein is CASSYRLAPNTDTQYF.

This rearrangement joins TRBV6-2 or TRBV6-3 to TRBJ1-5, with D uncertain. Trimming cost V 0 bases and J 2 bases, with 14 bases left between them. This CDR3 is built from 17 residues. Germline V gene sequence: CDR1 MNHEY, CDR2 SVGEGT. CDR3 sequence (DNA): TGTGCCAGCAGTTACTCGAACCTCCTGGGAGGCAATCAGCCCCAGCATTTT. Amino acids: CASSYSNLLGGNQPQHF.

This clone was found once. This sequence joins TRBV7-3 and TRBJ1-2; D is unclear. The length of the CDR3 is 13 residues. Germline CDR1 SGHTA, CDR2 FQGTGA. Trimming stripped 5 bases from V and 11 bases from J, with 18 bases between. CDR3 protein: CASSLREVGPYTF. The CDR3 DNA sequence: TGTGCCAGCAGCCTCCGGGAGGTAGGCCCATACACCTTC.

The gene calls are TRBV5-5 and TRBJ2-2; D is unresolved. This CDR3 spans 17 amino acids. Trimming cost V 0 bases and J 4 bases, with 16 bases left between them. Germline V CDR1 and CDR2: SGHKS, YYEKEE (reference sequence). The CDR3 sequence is CASSLAGAGFATGELFF. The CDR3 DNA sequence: TGTGCCAGCAGCTTGGCCGGAGCCGGGTTTGCCACCGGGGAGCTGTTTTTT.

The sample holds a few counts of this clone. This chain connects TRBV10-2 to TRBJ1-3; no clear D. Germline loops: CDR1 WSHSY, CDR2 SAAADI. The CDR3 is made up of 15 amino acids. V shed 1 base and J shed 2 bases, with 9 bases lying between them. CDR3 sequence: CASSELAGTGNTIYF. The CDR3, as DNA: TGCGCCAGCAGTGAGTTGGCGGGAACTGGAAACACCATATATTTT.

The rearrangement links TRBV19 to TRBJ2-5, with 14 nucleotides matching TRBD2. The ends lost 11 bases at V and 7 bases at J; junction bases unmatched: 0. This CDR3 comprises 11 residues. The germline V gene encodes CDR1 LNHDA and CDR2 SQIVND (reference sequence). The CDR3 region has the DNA TGTGCCGGGACTAGCGGGGGGACCCAGTACTTC. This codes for CAGTSGGTQYF.

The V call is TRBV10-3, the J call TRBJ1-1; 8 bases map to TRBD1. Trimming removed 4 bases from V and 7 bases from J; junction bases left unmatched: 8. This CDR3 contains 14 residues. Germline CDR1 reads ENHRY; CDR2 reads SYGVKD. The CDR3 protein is CAISGTGGLSEAFF. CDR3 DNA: TGTGCCATCAGTGGTACAGGGGGACTGAGTGAAGCTTTCTTT.

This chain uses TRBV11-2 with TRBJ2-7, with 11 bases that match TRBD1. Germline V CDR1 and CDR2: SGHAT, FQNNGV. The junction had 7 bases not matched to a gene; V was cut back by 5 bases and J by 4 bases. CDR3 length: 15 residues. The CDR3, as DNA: TGTGCCAGCAGCCGCGGGACAGGGGGATGGTACGAGCAGTACTTC. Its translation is CASSRGTGGWYEQYF.

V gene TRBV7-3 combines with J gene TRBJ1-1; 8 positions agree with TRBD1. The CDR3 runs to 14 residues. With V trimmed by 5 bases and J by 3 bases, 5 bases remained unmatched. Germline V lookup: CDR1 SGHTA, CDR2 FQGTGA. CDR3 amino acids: CASSPQGGHTEAFF. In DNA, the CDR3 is TGTGCCAGCAGCCCACAGGGGGGGCACACTGAAGCTTTCTTT.

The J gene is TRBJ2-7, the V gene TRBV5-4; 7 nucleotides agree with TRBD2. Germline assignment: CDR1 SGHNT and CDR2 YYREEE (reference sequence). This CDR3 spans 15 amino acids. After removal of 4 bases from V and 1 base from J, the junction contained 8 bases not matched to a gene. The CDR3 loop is CASSPPGGLSYEQYF. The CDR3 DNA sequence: TGTGCCAGCAGCCCCCCCGGGGGGTTATCCTACGAGCAGTACTTC.

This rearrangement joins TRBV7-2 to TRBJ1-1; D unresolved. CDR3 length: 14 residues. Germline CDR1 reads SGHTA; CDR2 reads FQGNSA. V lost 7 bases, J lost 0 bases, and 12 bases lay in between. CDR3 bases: TGTGCCAGCACCCCCGAGGTGCTGAACACTGAAGCTTTCTTT. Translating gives CASTPEVLNTEAFF.

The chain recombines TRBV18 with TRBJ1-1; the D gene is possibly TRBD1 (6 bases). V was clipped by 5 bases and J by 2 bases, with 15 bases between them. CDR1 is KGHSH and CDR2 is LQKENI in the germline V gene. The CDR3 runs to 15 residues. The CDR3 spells CASSAAGGRNTEAFF. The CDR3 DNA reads TGTGCCAGCTCAGCCGCGGGGGGCAGAAACACTGAAGCTTTCTTT.

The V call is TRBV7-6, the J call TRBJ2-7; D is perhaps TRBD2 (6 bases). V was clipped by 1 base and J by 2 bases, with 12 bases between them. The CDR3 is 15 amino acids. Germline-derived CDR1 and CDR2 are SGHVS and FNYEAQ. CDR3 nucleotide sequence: TGTGCCAGCAGCTTAGGCGGGGTAAGGGCCTACGAGCAGTACTTC. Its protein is CASSLGGVRAYEQYF. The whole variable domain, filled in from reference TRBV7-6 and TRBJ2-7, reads GAGVSQSPRYKVTKRGQDVALRCDPISGHVSLYWYRQALGQGPEFLTYFNYEAQQDKSGLPNDRFSAERPEGSISTLTIQRTEQRDSAMYRCASSLGGVRAYEQYFGPGTRLTVT.

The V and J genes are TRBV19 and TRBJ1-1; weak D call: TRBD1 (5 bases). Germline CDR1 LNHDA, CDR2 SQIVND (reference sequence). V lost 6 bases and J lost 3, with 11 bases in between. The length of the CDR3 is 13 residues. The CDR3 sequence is CASRRGPDTEAFF. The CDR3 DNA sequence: TGTGCCAGTAGGCGGGGCCCCGACACTGAAGCTTTCTTT.

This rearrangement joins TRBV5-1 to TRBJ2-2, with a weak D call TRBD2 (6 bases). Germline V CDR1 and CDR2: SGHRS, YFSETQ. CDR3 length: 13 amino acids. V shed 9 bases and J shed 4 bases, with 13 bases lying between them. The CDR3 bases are TGCGCCACCGGGGAGGCGACCACCGGGGAGCTGTTTTTT. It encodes CATGEATTGELFF.

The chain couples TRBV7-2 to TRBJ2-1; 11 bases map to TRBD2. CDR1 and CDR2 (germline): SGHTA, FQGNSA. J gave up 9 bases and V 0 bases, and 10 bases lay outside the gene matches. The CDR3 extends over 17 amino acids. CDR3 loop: CASSLAGRLAGGIEQFF. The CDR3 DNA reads TGTGCCAGCAGCTTAGCGGGGCGGCTAGCGGGAGGAATTGAGCAGTTCTTC. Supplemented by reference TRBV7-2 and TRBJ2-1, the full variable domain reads GAGVSQSPSNKVTEKGKDVELRCDPISGHTALYWYRQSLGQGLEFLIYFQGNSAPDKSGLPSDRFSAERTGGSVSTLTIQRTQQEDSAVYLCASSLAGRLAGGIEQFFGPGTRLTVL.

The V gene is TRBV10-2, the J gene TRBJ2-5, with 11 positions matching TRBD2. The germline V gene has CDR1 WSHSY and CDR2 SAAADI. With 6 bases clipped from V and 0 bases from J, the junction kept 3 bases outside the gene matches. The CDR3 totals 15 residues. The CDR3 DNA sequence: TGCGCCAGCAGCGGACTAGCGGGCCACCAAGAGACCCAGTACTTC. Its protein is CASSGLAGHQETQYF.

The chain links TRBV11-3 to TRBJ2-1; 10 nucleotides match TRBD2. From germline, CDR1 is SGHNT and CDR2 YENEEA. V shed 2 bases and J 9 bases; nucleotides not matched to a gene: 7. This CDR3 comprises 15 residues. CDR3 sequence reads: CASSLRGTSAIEQFF. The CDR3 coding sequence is TGTGCCAGCAGCTTAAGGGGGACTAGCGCGATTGAGCAGTTCTTC.

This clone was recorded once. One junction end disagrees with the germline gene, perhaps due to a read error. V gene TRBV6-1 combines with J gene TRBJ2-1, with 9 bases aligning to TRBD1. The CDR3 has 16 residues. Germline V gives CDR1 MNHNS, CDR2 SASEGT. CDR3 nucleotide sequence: TGTGCCAGCAGTGTCCACCGGGACAGGGAGTACAATGAACAGTTCTTC. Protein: CASSVHRDREYNEQFF.

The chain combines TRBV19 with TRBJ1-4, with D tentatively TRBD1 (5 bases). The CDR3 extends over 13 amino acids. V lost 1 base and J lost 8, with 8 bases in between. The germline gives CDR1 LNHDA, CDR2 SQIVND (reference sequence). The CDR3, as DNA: TGTGCCAGTAGTATAGCCGGGGGGGAAAAACTGTTTTTT. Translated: CASSIAGGEKLFF.

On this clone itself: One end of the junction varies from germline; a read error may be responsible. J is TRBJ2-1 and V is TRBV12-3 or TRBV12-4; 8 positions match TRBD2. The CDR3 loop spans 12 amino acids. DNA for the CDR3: TGTGCCAGCAGTTTAGGGGCTAGCGGGCCCCTCTTC. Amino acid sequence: CASSLGASGPLF.

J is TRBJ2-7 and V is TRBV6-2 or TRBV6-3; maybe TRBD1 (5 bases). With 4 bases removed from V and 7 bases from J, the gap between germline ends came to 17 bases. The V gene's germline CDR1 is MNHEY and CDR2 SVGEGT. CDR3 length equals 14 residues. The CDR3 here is CASSSVGRVREQYF. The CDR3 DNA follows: TGTGCCAGCAGTTCCGTGGGCAGGGTGAGGGAGCAGTACTTC.